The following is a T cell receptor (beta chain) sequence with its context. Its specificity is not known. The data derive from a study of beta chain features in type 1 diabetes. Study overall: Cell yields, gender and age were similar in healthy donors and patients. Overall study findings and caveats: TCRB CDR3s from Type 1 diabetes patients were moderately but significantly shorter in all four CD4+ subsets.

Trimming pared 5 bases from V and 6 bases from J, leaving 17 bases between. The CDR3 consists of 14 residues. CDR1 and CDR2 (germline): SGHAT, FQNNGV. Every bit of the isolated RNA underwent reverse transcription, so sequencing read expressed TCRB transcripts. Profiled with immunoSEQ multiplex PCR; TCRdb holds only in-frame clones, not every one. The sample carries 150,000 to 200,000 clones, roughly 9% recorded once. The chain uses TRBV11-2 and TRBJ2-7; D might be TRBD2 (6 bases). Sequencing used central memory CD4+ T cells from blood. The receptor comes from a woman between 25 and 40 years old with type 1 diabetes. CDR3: CASSRQAGTPEQYF. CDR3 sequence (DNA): TGTGCCAGCAGCCGGCAGGCAGGGACTCCCGAGCAGTACTTC.